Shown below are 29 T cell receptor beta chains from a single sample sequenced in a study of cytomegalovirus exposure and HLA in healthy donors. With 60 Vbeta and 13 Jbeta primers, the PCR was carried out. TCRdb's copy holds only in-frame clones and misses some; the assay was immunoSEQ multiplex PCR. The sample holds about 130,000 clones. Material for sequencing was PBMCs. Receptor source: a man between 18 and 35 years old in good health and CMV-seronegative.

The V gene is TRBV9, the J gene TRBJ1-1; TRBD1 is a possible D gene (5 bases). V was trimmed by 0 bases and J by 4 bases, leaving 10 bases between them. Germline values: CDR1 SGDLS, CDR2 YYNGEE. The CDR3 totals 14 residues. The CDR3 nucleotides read TGTGCCAGCAGCGTAGCTACGGGGGGCACTGAAGCTTTCTTT. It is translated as CASSVATGGTEAFF.

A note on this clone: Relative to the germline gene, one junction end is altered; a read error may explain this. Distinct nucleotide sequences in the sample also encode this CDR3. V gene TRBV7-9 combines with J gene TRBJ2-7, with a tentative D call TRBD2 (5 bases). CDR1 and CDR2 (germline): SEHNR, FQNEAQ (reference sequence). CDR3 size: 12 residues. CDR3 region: CASSRRAMEQYF. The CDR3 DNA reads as TGTGCTAGCAGCAGGCGGGCGATGGAGCAGTACTTC. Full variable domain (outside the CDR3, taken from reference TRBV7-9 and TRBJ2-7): DTGVSQNPRHKITKRGQNVTFRCDPISEHNRLYWYRQTLGQGPEFLTYFQNEAQLEKSRLLSDRFSAERPKGSFSTLEIQRTEQGDSAMYLCASSRRAMEQYFGPGTRLTVT.

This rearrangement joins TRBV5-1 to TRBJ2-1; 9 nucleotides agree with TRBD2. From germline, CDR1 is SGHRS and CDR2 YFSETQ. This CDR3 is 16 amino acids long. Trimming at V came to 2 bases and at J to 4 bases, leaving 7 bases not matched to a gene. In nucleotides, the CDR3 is TGCGCCAGCAGCTTTCCCGCGGGAGGGGCGTACAATGAGCAGTTCTTC. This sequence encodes CASSFPAGGAYNEQFF.

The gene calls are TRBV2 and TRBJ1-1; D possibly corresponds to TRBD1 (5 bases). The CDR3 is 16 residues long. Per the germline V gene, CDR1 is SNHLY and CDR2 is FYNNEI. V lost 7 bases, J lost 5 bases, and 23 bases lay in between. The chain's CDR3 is CASIPAGGGFGTEAFF. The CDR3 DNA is TGTGCCAGCATCCCCGCCGGGGGGGGTTTTGGGACTGAAGCTTTCTTT.

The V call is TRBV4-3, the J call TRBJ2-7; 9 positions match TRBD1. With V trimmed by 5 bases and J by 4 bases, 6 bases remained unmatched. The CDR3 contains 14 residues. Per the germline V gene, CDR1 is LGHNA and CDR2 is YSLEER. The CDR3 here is CASSAGQGRYEQYF. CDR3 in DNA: TGCGCCAGCAGCGCGGGACAGGGCCGTTACGAGCAGTACTTC.

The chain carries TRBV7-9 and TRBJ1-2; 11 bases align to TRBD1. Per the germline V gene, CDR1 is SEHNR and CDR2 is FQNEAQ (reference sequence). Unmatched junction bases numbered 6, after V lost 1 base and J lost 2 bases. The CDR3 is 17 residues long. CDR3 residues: CASSLGRTGGRNYGYTF. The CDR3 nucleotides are TGTGCCAGCAGCTTAGGTCGGACAGGGGGCCGAAACTATGGCTACACCTTC.

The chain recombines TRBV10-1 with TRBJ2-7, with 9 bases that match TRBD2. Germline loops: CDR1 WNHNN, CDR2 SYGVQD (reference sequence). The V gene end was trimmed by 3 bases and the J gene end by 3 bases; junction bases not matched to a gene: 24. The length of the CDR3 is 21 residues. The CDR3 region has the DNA TGCGCCAGCAGTGACTCTCCTCCGGGGCTAGCGGGGAACACAACCATCTACGAGCAGTACTTC. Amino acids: CASSDSPPGLAGNTTIYEQYF.

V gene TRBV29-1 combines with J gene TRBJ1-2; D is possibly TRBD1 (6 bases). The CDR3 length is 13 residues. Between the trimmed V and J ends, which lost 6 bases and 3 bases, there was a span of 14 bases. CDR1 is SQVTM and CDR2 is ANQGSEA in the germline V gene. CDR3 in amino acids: CSVTGGAHYGYTF. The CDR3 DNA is TGCAGCGTCACTGGGGGCGCCCACTATGGCTACACCTTC.

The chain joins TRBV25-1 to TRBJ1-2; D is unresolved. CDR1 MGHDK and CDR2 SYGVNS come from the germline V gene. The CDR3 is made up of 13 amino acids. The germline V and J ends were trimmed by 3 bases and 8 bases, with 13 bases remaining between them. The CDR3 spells CASSDGVLMGYTF. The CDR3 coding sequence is TGTGCCAGCAGTGACGGGGTACTGATGGGCTACACCTTC.

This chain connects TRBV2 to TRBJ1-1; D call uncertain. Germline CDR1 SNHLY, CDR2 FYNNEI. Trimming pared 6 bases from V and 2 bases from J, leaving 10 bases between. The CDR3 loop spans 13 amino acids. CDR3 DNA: TGTGCCAGCAGGGACTGGGCCAACACTGAAGCTTTCTTT. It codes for CASRDWANTEAFF.

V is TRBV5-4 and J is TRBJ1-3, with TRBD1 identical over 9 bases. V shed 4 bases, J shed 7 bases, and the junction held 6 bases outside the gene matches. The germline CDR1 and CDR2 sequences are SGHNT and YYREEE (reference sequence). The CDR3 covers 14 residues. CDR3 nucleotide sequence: TGTGCCAGCAGCACCGGAGGACAGGGGAACACCATATATTTT. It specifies CASSTGGQGNTIYF.

Here the CDR3 DNA reads TGCAGCGTTGATCAGCGGGGGGCTGAGCAGTTCTTC. It specifies CSVDQRGAEQFF. V is TRBV29-1 and J is TRBJ2-1, with 9 positions matching TRBD2. Germline loops: CDR1 SQVTM, CDR2 ANQGSEA. After removal of 3 bases from V and 9 bases from J, the junction contained 3 bases not matched to a gene. This CDR3 is 12 amino acids long.

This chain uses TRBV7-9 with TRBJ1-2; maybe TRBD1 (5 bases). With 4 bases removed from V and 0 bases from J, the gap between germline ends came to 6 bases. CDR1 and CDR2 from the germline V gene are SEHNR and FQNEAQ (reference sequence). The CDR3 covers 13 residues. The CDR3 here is CASSSQANYGYTF. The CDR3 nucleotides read TGTGCCAGCAGCTCACAGGCTAACTATGGCTACACCTTC.

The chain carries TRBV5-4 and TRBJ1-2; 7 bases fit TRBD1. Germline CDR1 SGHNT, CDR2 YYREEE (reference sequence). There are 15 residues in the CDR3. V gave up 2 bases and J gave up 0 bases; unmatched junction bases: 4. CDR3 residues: CASSLRTGANYGYTF. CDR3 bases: TGTGCCAGCAGCTTAAGAACAGGGGCTAACTATGGCTACACCTTC.

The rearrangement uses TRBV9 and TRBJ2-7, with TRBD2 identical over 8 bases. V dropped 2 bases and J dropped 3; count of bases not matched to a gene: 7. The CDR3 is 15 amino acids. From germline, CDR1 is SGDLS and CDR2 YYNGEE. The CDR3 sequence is CASSVGRGALYEQYF. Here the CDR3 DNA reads TGTGCCAGCAGCGTCGGGCGGGGGGCACTCTACGAGCAGTACTTC.

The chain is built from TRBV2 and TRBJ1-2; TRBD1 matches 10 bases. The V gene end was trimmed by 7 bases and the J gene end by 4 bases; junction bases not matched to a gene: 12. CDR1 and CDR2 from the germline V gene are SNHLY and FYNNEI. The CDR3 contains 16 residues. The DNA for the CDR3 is TGTGCCAGCACCCCAACGGAGGGACAGGGGATCTATGGCTACACCTTC. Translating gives CASTPTEGQGIYGYTF.

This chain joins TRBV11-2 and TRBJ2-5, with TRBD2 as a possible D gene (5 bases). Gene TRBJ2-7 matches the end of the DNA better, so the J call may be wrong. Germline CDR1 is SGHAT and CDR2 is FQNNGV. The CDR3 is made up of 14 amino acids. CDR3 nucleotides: TGTGCCAGCAGCTCCCCCCGGACTTCCTACGAGCAGTACTTC. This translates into CASSSPRTSYEQYF.

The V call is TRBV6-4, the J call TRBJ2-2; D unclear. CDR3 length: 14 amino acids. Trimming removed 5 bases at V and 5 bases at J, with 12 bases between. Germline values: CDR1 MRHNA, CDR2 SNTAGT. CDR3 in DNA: TGTGCCAGCAGTTCGACGACATGGACCGGGGAGCTGTTTTTT. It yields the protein CASSSTTWTGELFF.

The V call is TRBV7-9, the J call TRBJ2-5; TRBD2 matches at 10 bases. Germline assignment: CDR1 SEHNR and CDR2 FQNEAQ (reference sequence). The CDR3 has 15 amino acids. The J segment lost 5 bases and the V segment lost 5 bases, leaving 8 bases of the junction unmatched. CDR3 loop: CASSQQAGGHETQYF. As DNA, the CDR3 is TGTGCCAGCAGCCAGCAAGCGGGGGGGCATGAGACCCAGTACTTC. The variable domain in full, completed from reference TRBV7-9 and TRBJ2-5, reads DTGVSQNPRHKITKRGQNVTFRCDPISEHNRLYWYRQTLGQGPEFLTYFQNEAQLEKSRLLSDRFSAERPKGSFSTLEIQRTEQGDSAMYLCASSQQAGGHETQYFGPGTRLLVL.

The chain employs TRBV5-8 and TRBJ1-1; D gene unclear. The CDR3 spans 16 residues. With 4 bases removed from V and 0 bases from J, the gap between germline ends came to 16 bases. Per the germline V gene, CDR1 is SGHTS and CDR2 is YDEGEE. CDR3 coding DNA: TGTGCCAGCAGCCATACCACCGGGGTTTTGAACACTGAAGCTTTCTTT. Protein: CASSHTTGVLNTEAFF.

This CDR3 is CASRTGSTGANVLTF. The DNA of the CDR3 is TGTGCCAGCAGGACGGGAAGCACGGGGGCCAACGTCCTGACTTTC. The V call is TRBV6-5, the J call TRBJ2-6; maybe TRBD2 (5 bases). The CDR3 has 15 amino acids. CDR1 and CDR2 (germline): MNHEY, SVGAGI. Trimming left V 6 bases short and J 4 bases short, with 13 bases between.

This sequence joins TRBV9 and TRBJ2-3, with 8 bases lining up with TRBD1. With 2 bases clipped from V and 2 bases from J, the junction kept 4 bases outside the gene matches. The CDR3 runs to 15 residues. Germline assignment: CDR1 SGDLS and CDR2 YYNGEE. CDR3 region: CASSVGQGNTDTQYF. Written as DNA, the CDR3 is TGTGCCAGCAGCGTCGGACAGGGTAACACAGATACGCAGTATTTT.

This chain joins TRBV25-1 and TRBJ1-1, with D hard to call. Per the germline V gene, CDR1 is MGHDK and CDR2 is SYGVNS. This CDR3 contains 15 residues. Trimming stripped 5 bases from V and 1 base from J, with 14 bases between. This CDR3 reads CASSSLTAGNTEAFF. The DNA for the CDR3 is TGTGCCAGCAGTTCCCTCACGGCAGGGAACACTGAAGCTTTCTTT.

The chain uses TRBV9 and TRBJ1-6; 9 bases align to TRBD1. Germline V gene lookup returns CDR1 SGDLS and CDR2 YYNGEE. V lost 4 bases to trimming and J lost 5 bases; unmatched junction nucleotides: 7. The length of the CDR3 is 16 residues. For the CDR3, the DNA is TGTGCCAGCAGCCTGTGGGACAGGGAAAATAATTCACCCCTCCACTTT. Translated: CASSLWDRENNSPLHF.

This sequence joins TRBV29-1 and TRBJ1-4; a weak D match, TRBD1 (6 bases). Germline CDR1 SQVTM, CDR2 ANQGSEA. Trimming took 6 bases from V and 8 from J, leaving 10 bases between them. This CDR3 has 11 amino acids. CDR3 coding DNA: TGCAGCGTCTACAGGGCCGAAAAACTGTTTTTT. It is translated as CSVYRAEKLFF.

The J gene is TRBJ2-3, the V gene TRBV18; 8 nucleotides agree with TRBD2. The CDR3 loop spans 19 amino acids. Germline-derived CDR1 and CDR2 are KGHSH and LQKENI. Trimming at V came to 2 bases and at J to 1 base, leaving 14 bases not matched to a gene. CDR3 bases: TGTGCCAGCTCACCAGCCAGACAACATAGCGGGACCCGCACAGATACGCAGTATTTT. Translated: CASSPARQHSGTRTDTQYF.

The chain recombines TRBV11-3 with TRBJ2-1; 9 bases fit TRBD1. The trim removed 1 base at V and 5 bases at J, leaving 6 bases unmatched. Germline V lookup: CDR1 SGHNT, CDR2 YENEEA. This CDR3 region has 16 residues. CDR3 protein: CASSLGDGTGNNEQFF. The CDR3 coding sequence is TGTGCCAGCAGCTTAGGGGACGGGACAGGGAACAATGAGCAGTTCTTC.

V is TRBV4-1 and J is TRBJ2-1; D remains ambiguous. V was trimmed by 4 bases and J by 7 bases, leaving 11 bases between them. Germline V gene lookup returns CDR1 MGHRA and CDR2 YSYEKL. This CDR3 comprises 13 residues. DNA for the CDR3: TGCGCCAGCAGCCCCCGCCACCAGAATGAGCAGTTCTTC. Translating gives CASSPRHQNEQFF.

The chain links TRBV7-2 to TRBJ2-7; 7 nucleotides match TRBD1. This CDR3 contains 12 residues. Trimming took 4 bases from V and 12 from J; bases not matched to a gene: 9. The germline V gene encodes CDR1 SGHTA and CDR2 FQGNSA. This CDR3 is CASSWNTGVWYF. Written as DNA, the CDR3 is TGTGCCAGCAGCTGGAATACAGGGGTGTGGTACTTC.